What follows are 4 T cell receptor beta chains derived from one specimen sequenced in a study of cytomegalovirus exposure and HLA in healthy donors. Primers: 60 Vbeta forward and 13 Jbeta reverse. This table comes from immunoSEQ multiplex PCR, and its TCRdb copy is limited to in-frame clones, with some not included. The sample has about 160,000 clones; over 60% are singletons. Sequencing used PBMCs. The receptors originated from a woman aged 45-60 years in good health and CMV-seropositive.

The chain combines TRBV5-4 with TRBJ2-7; a possible D gene is TRBD2 (5 bases). Germline values: CDR1 SGHNT, CDR2 YYREEE (reference sequence). The CDR3 sequence is 13 residues long. V gave up 6 bases and J gave up 1 base, with 11 bases separating them. CDR3 in DNA: TGTGCCAGCACCGTCCGGGGTTCCTACGAGCAGTACTTC. Its protein product is CASTVRGSYEQYF.

This chain uses TRBV10-3 with TRBJ2-1; 9 bases align to TRBD2. Germline values: CDR1 ENHRY, CDR2 SYGVKD. The V gene end was trimmed by 0 bases and the J gene end by 6 bases; junction bases not matched to a gene: 6. The CDR3 extends over 16 amino acids. The CDR3 DNA is TGTGCCATCAGTGAGTCCCAGCGGGAGGTACGCAATGAGCAGTTCTTC. It is translated as CAISESQREVRNEQFF.

The chain employs TRBV28 and TRBJ1-6, with 11 bases that match TRBD1. CDR3 length equals 18 residues. The V gene's germline CDR1 is MDHEN and CDR2 SYDVKM. The ends lost 6 bases at V and 7 bases at J; junction bases unmatched: 14. The CDR3 spells CASSFTGTGGRGNSPLHF. The CDR3 DNA reads TGTGCCAGCAGCTTTACCGGGACAGGGGGAAGGGGGAATTCACCCCTCCACTTT.

The chain uses TRBV7-9 and TRBJ1-4; 7 positions agree with TRBD1. The CDR3 is made up of 13 amino acids. Germline assignment: CDR1 SEHNR and CDR2 FQNEAQ (reference sequence). Trimming took 9 bases from V and 6 from J; bases not matched to a gene: 7. The CDR3 nucleotides read TGTGCCAGTCGGGACAGCGCTCATGAAAAACTGTTTTTT. Encoded protein: CASRDSAHEKLFF.